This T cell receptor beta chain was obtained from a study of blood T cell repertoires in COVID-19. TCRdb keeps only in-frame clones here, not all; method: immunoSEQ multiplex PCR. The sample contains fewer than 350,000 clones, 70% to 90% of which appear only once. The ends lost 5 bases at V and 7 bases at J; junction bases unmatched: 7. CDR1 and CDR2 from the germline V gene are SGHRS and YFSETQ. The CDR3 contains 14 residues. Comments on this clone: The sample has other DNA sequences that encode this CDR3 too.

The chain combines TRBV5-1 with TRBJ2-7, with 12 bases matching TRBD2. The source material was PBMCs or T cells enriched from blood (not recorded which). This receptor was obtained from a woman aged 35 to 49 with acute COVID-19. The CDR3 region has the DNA TGCGCCAGCAGGCGACTAGCGGGAGTGGGTGAGCAGTACTTC. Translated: CASRRLAGVGEQYF.